One sample yielded the 16 T cell receptor beta chains listed below, sequenced in a study of human T cells and chemical hapten exposure. Described time point: pre-sensitization, week 0. Documented treatment: therapeutic diphenylcyclopropenone sensitization with weekly scalp DPC. TCRdb passed the RACE reads through MiXCR, listing each CDR3 protein once. This sample has approximately 41,000 distinct CDR3 sequences, with approximately 7.6% found just once. The sequencing used whole blood, collected in connection with sensitization to the hapten diphenylcyclopropenone (DPC). These TCRs come from a woman in her 50s with alopecia areata. Some clones in this sample may be carry-over from other donors' samples.

This clonotype was seen ten or more times. J is TRBJ2-7 and V is TRBV3-1, with no clear D. The CDR3 contains 15 residues. Germline CDR1 and CDR2: LGHDT and YNNKEL (reference sequence). Trimming took off 1 base at V and 2 bases at J, with 12 bases between the two ends. CDR3 in amino acids: CASSQVRTAPYEQYF. In DNA form, the CDR3 reads TGTGCCAGCAGCCAAGTGCGGACGGCCCCCTACGAGCAGTACTTC.

This clonotype was counted between two and nine times. J is TRBJ2-3 and V is TRBV30; the match to TRBD2 covers 8 bases. CDR3 length: 16 residues. V lost 3 bases, J lost 2 bases, and 10 bases stayed unmatched. Germline loops: CDR1 GTSNPN, CDR2 SVGIG (reference sequence). The CDR3 sequence: CAWSPYGRADTDTQYF. The CDR3 region has the DNA TGTGCCTGGAGCCCCTACGGGAGGGCTGACACAGATACGCAGTATTTT.

This clonotype was seen at least ten times. This chain uses TRBV6-5 with TRBJ2-7; TRBD2 matches 8 bases. Germline-derived CDR1 and CDR2 are MNHEY and SVGAGI. V was pared by 7 bases and J by 5 bases, with 10 bases of the junction left unmatched. The CDR3 is 14 residues long. The CDR3 protein is CASTSGLVTHEQYF. Written as DNA, the CDR3 is TGTGCCAGCACTTCGGGACTAGTAACTCACGAGCAGTACTTC.

This clonotype was recorded a few times. The chain combines TRBV29-1 with TRBJ2-3; 9 bases are shared with TRBD1. The CDR3 length is 14 residues. The V gene end was trimmed by 7 bases and the J gene end by 6 bases; junction bases not matched to a gene: 11. Germline lookup yields CDR1 SQVTM and CDR2 ANQGSEA. CDR3 in DNA: TGCAGCGCCGGCGGGACAGGGTCGGGGGATACGCAGTATTTT. Translated: CSAGGTGSGDTQYF.

This clonotype was picked up many times. The chain couples TRBV18 to TRBJ1-5; maybe TRBD1 (5 bases). The germline CDR1 and CDR2 sequences are KGHSH and LQKENI. Trimming pared 3 bases from V and 8 bases from J, leaving 14 bases between. This CDR3 has 14 amino acids. CDR3 residues: CASSPGRHGEPQHF. In nucleotides, the CDR3 is TGTGCCAGCTCACCGGGGCGGCATGGGGAGCCCCAGCATTTT.

This clonotype was observed at least ten times. V gene TRBV3-1 combines with J gene TRBJ2-3; 8 bases fit TRBD2. V gave up 1 base and J gave up 4 bases; unmatched junction bases: 7. The CDR3 contains 16 residues. Germline V lookup: CDR1 LGHDT, CDR2 YNNKEL (reference sequence). The CDR3 here is CASSQGPAGVPDTQYF. CDR3 coding DNA: TGTGCCAGCAGCCAAGGGCCAGCGGGAGTCCCAGATACGCAGTATTTT.

This clonotype was seen ten or more times. The chain combines TRBV15 with TRBJ1-6, with D unresolved. V shed 0 bases and J shed 11 bases, with 14 bases lying between them. The CDR3 has 15 amino acids. From germline, CDR1 is LNHNV and CDR2 YYDKDF (reference sequence). The CDR3 DNA reads TGTGCCACCAGCAGAGATCCCGTCGTTTCGGCACCCCTCCACTTT. Amino acids: CATSRDPVVSAPLHF. Together with reference TRBV15 and TRBJ1-6, the CDR3 gives the full variable domain: DAMVIQNPRYQVTQFGKPVTLSCSQTLNHNVMYWYQQKSSQAPKLLFHYYDKDFNNEADTPDNFQSRRPNTSFCFLDIRSPGLGDTAMYLCATSRDPVVSAPLHFGNGTRLTVT.

This clonotype was counted many times. In DNA, the CDR3 is TGCGCCGCCTCGGACAGGGGGCTTGGCTACACCTTC. As protein: CAASDRGLGYTF. V is TRBV10-2 and J is TRBJ1-2; 11 bases align to TRBD1. The germline CDR1 and CDR2 sequences are WSHSY and SAAADI. V lost 11 bases and J lost 7; bases outside the gene matches: 6. The CDR3 sequence is 12 residues long.

This clonotype showed up many times. V is TRBV20-1 and J is TRBJ2-7; D uncertain. This CDR3 is 12 amino acids long. Deletions cut 1 base from V and 1 base from J, with 5 bases between. The germline V gene encodes CDR1 DFQATT and CDR2 SNEGSKA (reference sequence). This CDR3 reads CSARGPSYEQYF. The CDR3 region has the DNA TGCAGTGCTAGAGGGCCATCCTACGAGCAGTACTTC.

This clonotype has ten or more counts. The V gene is TRBV28, the J gene TRBJ2-1; unclear D gene. Looked up from germline, CDR1 is MDHEN and CDR2 is SYDVKM. The CDR3 is made up of 14 amino acids. V was shortened by 6 bases and J by 0 bases, with 9 bases between the two germline ends. CDR3 protein: CASRDLVSYNEQFF. The DNA for the CDR3 is TGTGCCAGCAGGGATCTGGTCTCCTACAATGAGCAGTTCTTC.

This clonotype turned up a few times. CDR3 loop: CASREALAGGRRDTQYF. DNA for the CDR3: TGTGCCAGCAGGGAGGCACTAGCGGGAGGGCGGAGAGATACGCAGTATTTT. The J gene is TRBJ2-3, the V gene TRBV6-2 or TRBV6-3; TRBD2 agrees at 13 bases. Germline CDR1 and CDR2: MNHEY and SVGEGT. The CDR3 runs 17 residues. J was trimmed by 5 bases and V by 6 bases; bases with no gene match: 11.

This clonotype was counted a few times. The genes are TRBV28 and TRBJ2-7; D not resolved. The germline gives CDR1 MDHEN, CDR2 SYDVKM. Trimming took off 3 bases at V and 0 bases at J, with 6 bases between the two ends. This CDR3 contains 13 residues. The CDR3 nucleotides read TGTGCCAGCAGTTTGCCAGCCTCCTACGAGCAGTACTTC. Translating it yields CASSLPASYEQYF.

At least ten counts were recorded for this clonotype. The genes are TRBV5-1 and TRBJ2-6, with TRBD1 matching over 9 bases. Germline V gives CDR1 SGHRS, CDR2 YFSETQ. CDR3 size: 16 residues. V trimming: 4 bases; J trimming: 4 bases; junction bases outside the gene matches: 6. This chain's CDR3 is CASSRDRASGANVLTF. DNA of the CDR3: TGCGCCAGCAGCCGGGACAGGGCGTCCGGGGCCAACGTCCTGACTTTC.

Many counts were recorded for this clonotype. This chain links TRBV24-1 with TRBJ2-3; the D gene could be TRBD1 or TRBD2 (5 bases each). Deletions cut 2 bases from V and 5 bases from J, with 19 bases between. The germline V gene has CDR1 KGHDR and CDR2 SFDVKD. The CDR3 covers 17 residues. The CDR3 is CATSDYGTRGYKDTQYF. In DNA form, the CDR3 reads TGTGCCACCAGTGATTATGGGACCCGGGGCTATAAAGATACGCAGTATTTT.

This clonotype was found many times. The CDR3 bases are TGTGCCAGCAGCTTGGGGACTAGCGGGATTTACAATGAGCAGTTCTTC. Protein sequence: CASSLGTSGIYNEQFF. The rearrangement joins TRBV5-4 to TRBJ2-1; 12 bases map to TRBD2. With V trimmed by 0 bases and J by 4 bases, 2 bases remained unmatched. Per germline, CDR1 SGHNT and CDR2 YYREEE (reference sequence). CDR3 size: 16 residues.

In its sample, this clonotype was seen a few times. CDR3 nucleotide sequence: TGCAGTGCCCTACGGGAGTCGTACGAGCAGTACTTC. Protein: CSALRESYEQYF. V usage is TRBV20-1 and J usage is TRBJ2-7, with a weak D call TRBD2 (6 bases). The V gene lost 6 bases and the J gene lost 4 bases, with 13 bases spanning the gap. CDR1 is DFQATT, CDR2 SNEGSKA, per germline (reference sequence). This CDR3 spans 12 amino acids.